These T cell receptor beta chains were read from a single sample in a study of Ad26.COV2.S vaccination and SARS-CoV-2 variants. Method: immunoSEQ multiplex PCR; TCRdb's copy keeps in-frame clones and lacks some. The sample holds 350,000 to 500,000 clones, roughly nine tenths seen once. The input for sequencing was peripheral blood, taken in a trial of Ad26.COV2.S vaccine versus placebo. These receptors all stem from a person between 18 and 60 years old who received the Ad26.COV2.S COVID-19 vaccine or a placebo. Both conserved end residues are part of each CDR3. Each record gives: V gene, J gene, D gene, clone size, CDR3 protein, CDR3 DNA. A D gene is named only where the DNA matches it firmly. Rows may omit the clone size; those that give it use once, few, many or a size class.

V gene: TRBV24-1
J gene: TRBJ2-3
D gene: .
clone size: .
CDR3 protein: CATSDPGGQGHFTDTQYF
CDR3 DNA: TGTGCCACCAGTGATCCAGGCGGGCAGGGCCATTTCACAGATACGCAGTATTTT

V gene: TRBV9
J gene: TRBJ2-3
D gene: .
clone size: .
CDR3 protein: CASSFALNPLGDTQYF
CDR3 DNA: TGTGCCAGCAGCTTCGCGCTAAACCCGCTCGGAGATACGCAGTATTTT

V gene: TRBV5-6
J gene: TRBJ2-7
D gene: .
clone size: once
CDR3 protein: CASSFGNIHYEQYF
CDR3 DNA: TGTGCCAGCAGCTTCGGGAACATCCACTACGAGCAGTACTTC

V gene: TRBV7-2
J gene: TRBJ1-5
D gene: TRBD1
clone size: few
CDR3 protein: CASSLVPHRGGNQPQHF
CDR3 DNA: TGTGCCAGCAGCTTAGTTCCACACAGGGGGGGGAATCAGCCCCAGCATTTT

V gene: TRBV18
J gene: TRBJ1-2
D gene: TRBD1
clone size: .
CDR3 protein: CASSLGDRANYGYTF
CDR3 DNA: TGTGCCAGCTCACTTGGGGACAGGGCGAACTATGGCTACACCTTC

V gene: TRBV3-1/TRBV3-2
J gene: TRBJ2-1
D gene: .
clone size: .
CDR3 protein: CASSQSFLSGTSNEQFF
CDR3 DNA: TGTGCCAGCAGCCAATCTTTCTTGTCGGGCACAAGTAATGAGCAGTTCTTC

V gene: TRBV10-3
J gene: TRBJ2-1
D gene: .
clone size: .
CDR3 protein: CAISEYLSSYNEQFF
CDR3 DNA: TGTGCCATCAGTGAGTACCTGAGCTCCTACAATGAGCAGTTCTTC

V gene: TRBV2
J gene: TRBJ2-5
D gene: .
clone size: .
CDR3 protein: CASSEFPLPGETQYF
CDR3 DNA: TGTGCCAGCAGTGAATTCCCTTTGCCCGGGGAGACCCAGTACTTC

V gene: TRBV20-1
J gene: TRBJ2-1
D gene: .
clone size: few
CDR3 protein: CSARDRYEQFF
CDR3 DNA: TGCAGTGCTAGAGATCGGTATGAGCAGTTCTTC

V gene: TRBV13
J gene: TRBJ2-1
D gene: .
clone size: once
CDR3 protein: CASSPRVEQFF
CDR3 DNA: TGTGCCAGCAGCCCCCGGGTTGAGCAGTTCTTC

V gene: TRBV6-5
J gene: TRBJ2-1
D gene: .
clone size: .
CDR3 protein: CASSDSDSYNEQFF
CDR3 DNA: TGTGCCAGCAGCGATTCGGACAGTTACAATGAGCAGTTCTTC

V gene: TRBV20-1
J gene: TRBJ2-1
D gene: .
clone size: .
CDR3 protein: CSASPQFSYTYNEQFF
CDR3 DNA: TGCAGTGCTAGTCCTCAGTTTAGCTATACCTACAATGAGCAGTTCTTC

V gene: TRBV19
J gene: TRBJ2-3
D gene: .
clone size: .
CDR3 protein: CASNRAFTDTQYF
CDR3 DNA: TGTGCCAGTAACCGGGCCTTCACAGATACGCAGTATTTT

V gene: TRBV6-5
J gene: TRBJ2-5
D gene: TRBD1
clone size: .
CDR3 protein: CASGLDRMWGWTQYF
CDR3 DNA: TGTGCCAGCGGGCTGGACAGGATGTGGGGATGGACCCAGTACTTC

V gene: TRBV18
J gene: TRBJ1-2
D gene: .
clone size: .
CDR3 protein: CASSPDRDGYTF
CDR3 DNA: TGTGCCAGCTCCCCAGACAGAGACGGCTACACCTTC

V gene: TRBV4-2
J gene: TRBJ2-3
D gene: .
clone size: .
CDR3 protein: CASSQTSLSTDTQYF
CDR3 DNA: TGTGCCAGCAGCCAGACATCTCTCAGCACAGATACGCAGTATTTT

V gene: TRBV7-2
J gene: TRBJ2-4
D gene: TRBD1
clone size: once
CDR3 protein: CASSKTGGGNIQYF
CDR3 DNA: TGTGCCAGCAGCAAAACAGGGGGAGGAAACATTCAGTACTTC

V gene: TRBV4-1
J gene: TRBJ2-3
D gene: TRBD2
clone size: .
CDR3 protein: CASSDRGTSGITDTQYF
CDR3 DNA: TGCGCCAGCAGCGACCGGGGGACTAGCGGGATCACAGATACGCAGTATTTT

V gene: TRBV9
J gene: TRBJ2-2
D gene: .
clone size: .
CDR3 protein: CASSVQGSGELFF
CDR3 DNA: TGTGCCAGCAGCGTACAGGGATCCGGGGAGCTGTTTTTT

V gene: TRBV15
J gene: TRBJ2-5
D gene: TRBD1
clone size: .
CDR3 protein: CATSSNRGWETQYF
CDR3 DNA: TGTGCCACCAGCAGTAACAGGGGGTGGGAGACCCAGTACTTC

V gene: TRBV14
J gene: TRBJ1-2
D gene: .
clone size: .
CDR3 protein: CASSPSGFGYGYTF
CDR3 DNA: TGTGCCAGCAGCCCATCGGGGTTCGGCTATGGCTACACCTTC

V gene: TRBV23-1
J gene: TRBJ2-3
D gene: .
clone size: .
CDR3 protein: CASSQPTGRTDTQYF
CDR3 DNA: TGCGCCAGCAGTCAGCCGACAGGTAGGACAGATACGCAGTATTTT

V gene: TRBV6-5
J gene: TRBJ1-1
D gene: .
clone size: .
CDR3 protein: CASSPLGTEAFF
CDR3 DNA: TGTGCCAGCAGCCCCTTGGGCACTGAAGCTTTCTTT

V gene: TRBV5-4
J gene: TRBJ2-5
D gene: .
clone size: .
CDR3 protein: CASSQGPVPGEETQYF
CDR3 DNA: TGTGCCAGCAGCCAAGGACCGGTCCCAGGGGAGGAGACCCAGTACTTC

V gene: TRBV28
J gene: TRBJ1-1
D gene: .
clone size: .
CDR3 protein: CASSLSQGLAFF
CDR3 DNA: TGTGCCAGCAGCCTTAGCCAGGGGTTAGCTTTCTTT

V gene: TRBV9
J gene: TRBJ2-7
D gene: .
clone size: .
CDR3 protein: CASSAHDRFGEQYF
CDR3 DNA: TGTGCCAGCAGCGCACACGACAGGTTCGGCGAGCAGTACTTC

V gene: TRBV9
J gene: TRBJ2-7
D gene: TRBD2
clone size: .
CDR3 protein: CASSPSGGASYEQYF
CDR3 DNA: TGTGCCAGCAGCCCTAGCGGGGGGGCCTCCTACGAGCAGTACTTC

V gene: TRBV29-1
J gene: TRBJ1-1
D gene: .
clone size: .
CDR3 protein: CSVEAAEAFF
CDR3 DNA: TGCAGCGTTGAGGCGGCAGAAGCTTTCTTT

V gene: TRBV19
J gene: TRBJ1-3
D gene: .
clone size: .
CDR3 protein: CASSPGGNTIYF
CDR3 DNA: TGTGCCAGTAGCCCGGGGGGAAACACCATATATTTT

V gene: TRBV28
J gene: TRBJ2-7
D gene: .
clone size: .
CDR3 protein: CASSLEATYEQYF
CDR3 DNA: TGTGCCAGCAGTTTGGAGGCGACCTACGAGCAGTACTTC

V gene: TRBV5-1
J gene: TRBJ2-3
D gene: .
clone size: .
CDR3 protein: CATRQTGADTQYF
CDR3 DNA: TGCGCCACCCGTCAAACGGGCGCAGATACGCAGTATTTT

V gene: TRBV18
J gene: TRBJ1-1
D gene: TRBD1
clone size: .
CDR3 protein: CASSYSRDSENTEAFF
CDR3 DNA: TGTGCCAGCTCCTACTCGAGGGACAGCGAGAACACTGAAGCTTTCTTT

V gene: TRBV13
J gene: TRBJ2-6
D gene: .
clone size: .
CDR3 protein: CASAKGAPSPGANVLTF
CDR3 DNA: TGTGCCAGCGCTAAAGGGGCCCCCTCACCTGGGGCCAACGTCCTGACTTTC

V gene: TRBV5-8
J gene: TRBJ1-1
D gene: .
clone size: .
CDR3 protein: CASSSFGNTEAFF
CDR3 DNA: TGTGCCAGCTCCTCTTTTGGGAACACTGAAGCTTTCTTT

V gene: TRBV15
J gene: TRBJ1-1
D gene: .
clone size: .
CDR3 protein: CATRRDWNTEAFF
CDR3 DNA: TGTGCCACCAGACGGGATTGGAACACTGAAGCTTTCTTT

V gene: TRBV5-1
J gene: TRBJ2-2
D gene: .
clone size: .
CDR3 protein: CASSLELNTGELFF
CDR3 DNA: TGCGCCAGCAGCTTGGAATTGAACACCGGGGAGCTGTTTTTT

V gene: TRBV10-3
J gene: TRBJ2-7
D gene: .
clone size: .
CDR3 protein: CAISQTGLEWTYKQYF
CDR3 DNA: TGTGCCATCAGTCAGACAGGCCTAGAGTGGACCTACAAGCAGTACTTC

V gene: TRBV4-2
J gene: TRBJ1-5
D gene: .
clone size: .
CDR3 protein: CASSPQGSSQPQHF
CDR3 DNA: TGTGCCAGCAGCCCTCAGGGTTCCAGTCAGCCCCAGCATTTT

V gene: TRBV11-1
J gene: TRBJ1-2
D gene: TRBD1
clone size: .
CDR3 protein: CASSPIDRVHGYTF
CDR3 DNA: TGTGCCAGCAGCCCGATAGACAGGGTTCACGGCTACACCTTC

V gene: TRBV18
J gene: TRBJ1-4
D gene: .
clone size: .
CDR3 protein: CASSPAEIREKLFF
CDR3 DNA: TGTGCCAGCTCACCAGCCGAAATTAGGGAAAAACTGTTTTTT

V gene: TRBV28
J gene: TRBJ2-5
D gene: TRBD2
clone size: .
CDR3 protein: CASSRGTTYETQYF
CDR3 DNA: TGTGCCAGCTCCCGAGGGACTACCTACGAGACCCAGTACTTC

V gene: TRBV7-8
J gene: TRBJ1-5
D gene: .
clone size: .
CDR3 protein: CASSNDSNQPQHF
CDR3 DNA: TGTGCCAGCAGCAACGACAGCAATCAGCCCCAGCATTTT

V gene: TRBV7-9
J gene: TRBJ2-7
D gene: .
clone size: .
CDR3 protein: CASEGAYEQYF
CDR3 DNA: TGTGCCAGCGAGGGGGCCTACGAGCAGTACTTC

V gene: TRBV7-9
J gene: TRBJ2-1
D gene: .
clone size: .
CDR3 protein: CASSLGTFYNEQFF
CDR3 DNA: TGTGCCAGCAGCCTCGGGACTTTTTACAATGAGCAGTTCTTC

V gene: TRBV6-1
J gene: TRBJ1-2
D gene: .
clone size: .
CDR3 protein: CASSEVGPRNGYTF
CDR3 DNA: TGTGCCAGCAGTGAAGTGGGACCGAGGAATGGCTACACCTTC

V gene: TRBV28
J gene: TRBJ2-2
D gene: .
clone size: .
CDR3 protein: CASGQSNTGELFF
CDR3 DNA: TGTGCCAGCGGGCAGTCGAACACCGGGGAGCTGTTTTTT

V gene: TRBV2
J gene: TRBJ1-4
D gene: .
clone size: .
CDR3 protein: CASSVLEKLFF
CDR3 DNA: TGTGCCAGCAGTGTGTTGGAAAAACTGTTTTTT

V gene: TRBV10-3
J gene: TRBJ1-2
D gene: TRBD1
clone size: .
CDR3 protein: CAISEGGQGADGYTF
CDR3 DNA: TGTGCCATCAGTGAGGGGGGACAGGGGGCGGATGGCTACACCTTC

V gene: TRBV15
J gene: TRBJ2-3
D gene: .
clone size: .
CDR3 protein: CATSARTDTQYF
CDR3 DNA: TGTGCCACCAGTGCTCGCACAGATACGCAGTATTTT

V gene: TRBV11-2
J gene: TRBJ1-1
D gene: .
clone size: .
CDR3 protein: CASSLGGPNTEAFF
CDR3 DNA: TGTGCCAGCAGCTTAGGCGGACCCAACACTGAAGCTTTCTTT

V gene: TRBV18
J gene: TRBJ2-6
D gene: .
clone size: .
CDR3 protein: CASSPSTGWTLSGANVLTF
CDR3 DNA: TGTGCCAGCTCACCATCTACAGGGTGGACTCTCTCTGGGGCCAACGTCCTGACTTTC

V gene: TRBV5-4
J gene: TRBJ1-1
D gene: TRBD1
clone size: .
CDR3 protein: CASSVPGQGNTEAFF
CDR3 DNA: TGTGCCAGCAGCGTGCCGGGACAGGGGAACACTGAAGCTTTCTTT

V gene: TRBV18
J gene: TRBJ1-6
D gene: .
clone size: .
CDR3 protein: CASSESSSYNSPLHF
CDR3 DNA: TGTGCCAGCTCAGAGTCGAGCTCCTATAATTCACCCCTCCACTTT

V gene: TRBV30
J gene: TRBJ1-6
D gene: .
clone size: once
CDR3 protein: CAWSKDRFNSPLHF
CDR3 DNA: TGTGCCTGGAGTAAGGACAGATTTAATTCACCCCTCCACTTT

V gene: TRBV30
J gene: TRBJ2-1
D gene: TRBD1
clone size: .
CDR3 protein: CAWSAYLRDRYNEQFF
CDR3 DNA: TGTGCCTGGAGCGCCTATCTCCGGGACAGATACAATGAGCAGTTCTTC